The rows below give T cell receptor beta chains drawn from one sample of a study of cytomegalovirus exposure and HLA in healthy donors. Repertoires were generated with immunoSEQ multiplex PCR, while TCRdb's copy carries only in-frame clones and drops some. The sample holds roughly 200,000 clones, around 77% seen once. Sequencing was done on a sample of PBMCs. Source of these receptors: a man aged 60 to 75 in good health and CMV-seronegative. The CDR3 runs from the conserved cysteine through the conserved F or W. A D gene is named only where the DNA matches it firmly. Not every row has a clone size; where given, it reads once, few, many or a size class.

TRBD2	TRBJ2-7	18	few	TRBV7-3	CASSPQTSGRELRYEQYF	TGTGCCAGCAGCCCCCAGACTAGCGGGAGGGAGCTACGCTACGAGCAGTACTTC
TRBD1	TRBJ1-5	15	few	TRBV7-2	CASSSGQFSNQPQHF	TGTGCCAGCAGCTCGGGACAGTTTAGCAATCAGCCCCAGCATTTT
-	TRBJ2-5	13	-	TRBV5-1	CASSGDTQETQYF	TGCGCCAGCAGCGGGGACACACAAGAGACCCAGTACTTC
-	TRBJ2-1	19	once	TRBV4-3	CASSQDWIVDSTGYNEQFF	TGCGCCAGCAGCCAAGATTGGATAGTAGACTCCACGGGGTACAATGAGCAGTTCTTC
-	TRBJ2-1	13	once	TRBV9	CASSERGRDEQFF	TGTGCCAGCAGCGAGAGAGGTCGCGATGAGCAGTTCTTC
-	TRBJ1-5	13	-	TRBV29-1	CSVEGTDNQPQNF	TGCAGCGTTGAAGGGACAGATAATCAGCCCCAGAATTTT
-	TRBJ2-5	14	-	TRBV6-5	CASGGRGSQETQYF	TGTGCCAGCGGGGGGCGGGGGAGCCAAGAGACCCAGTACTTC
-	TRBJ2-3	15	-	TRBV5-1	CASSLGGSGTDTQYF	TGCGCCAGCAGCTTGGGTGGTAGCGGCACAGATACGCAGTATTTT
-	TRBJ2-3	18	once	TRBV7-8	CASTEDSGRAGNTDTQYF	TGTGCCAGCACGGAGGATAGCGGCAGGGCGGGTAACACAGATACGCAGTATTTT
-	TRBJ1-3	13	-	TRBV25-1	CASRDSPGNTIYF	TGTGCCAGCAGGGACAGCCCAGGAAACACCATATATTTT
-	TRBJ1-2	13	-	TRBV29-1	CSVREPGGYGYTF	TGCAGCGTCCGCGAACCGGGGGGATATGGCTACACCTTC
-	TRBJ2-7	12	-	TRBV9	CASSVGGHEQYF	TGTGCCAGCAGCGTAGGTGGCCATGAGCAGTACTTC
-	TRBJ1-2	15	-	TRBV19	CASSPLSGQSYGYTF	TGTGCCAGTAGCCCACTATCAGGACAGTCATATGGCTACACCTTC
TRBD2	TRBJ2-7	14	-	TRBV4-1	CASSLREGSYEQYF	TGCGCCAGCAGCCTGCGGGAGGGTTCCTACGAGCAGTACTTC
TRBD1	TRBJ1-2	14	-	TRBV12-5	CASGLPGTVYGYTF	TGTGCTAGTGGTCTCCCCGGGACAGTCTATGGCTACACCTTC
-	TRBJ1-1	12	-	TRBV19	CASRRGNTEAFF	TGTGCCAGTAGGCGGGGAAACACTGAAGCTTTCTTT
-	TRBJ1-2	13	-	TRBV30	CAWTGGTLGGYPF	TGTGCCTGGACTGGCGGGACCTTAGGTGGCTACCCCTTC
-	TRBJ1-2	16	-	TRBV6-6	CASSSPGEKPFYGYTF	TGTGCCAGCAGTTCCCCCGGGGAGAAACCATTCTATGGCTACACCTTC
-	TRBJ2-7	12	-	TRBV7-9	CASSREPYEQYF	TGTGCCAGCAGCCGGGAGCCCTACGAGCAGTACTTC
TRBD2	TRBJ2-7	15	-	TRBV5-4	CASSPGGGQPYEQYF	TGTGCCAGCAGCCCGGGGGGGGGCCAGCCCTACGAGCAGTACTTC
TRBD1	TRBJ1-4	14	few	TRBV5-4	CASSWDSTNEKLFF	TGTGCCAGCAGCTGGGACAGTACTAATGAAAAACTGTTTTTT
-	TRBJ2-7	12	-	TRBV6-4	CASSPSSYEQYF	TGTGCCAGCAGCCCCTCGTCCTACGAGCAGTACTTC
-	TRBJ1-3	12	-	TRBV2	CASAGAGNTIYF	TGTGCCAGCGCAGGGGCTGGAAACACCATATATTTT
-	TRBJ2-1	16	-	TRBV5-1	CASGRGGAGDYNEQFF	TGCGCCAGTGGGAGGGGAGGGGCAGGGGATTACAATGAGCAGTTCTTC
TRBD2	TRBJ2-3	14	-	TRBV30	CAWSGQPGGDTQYF	TGTGCCTGGAGTGGACAGCCGGGAGGGGATACGCAGTATTTT
-	TRBJ2-7	16	-	TRBV9	CASSPPGMGSSYEQYF	TGTGCCAGCAGCCCCCCGGGGATGGGAAGCTCCTACGAGCAGTACTTC
-	TRBJ2-5	12	-	TRBV25-1	CASSDNRVHRYF	TGTGCCAGCAGTGATAACAGGGTGCATAGGTACTTC
-	TRBJ1-2	12	-	TRBV28	CASRQTDYGYTF	TGTGCCAGCAGACAGACCGACTATGGCTACACCTTC
-	TRBJ1-5	17	-	TRBV19	CASSIAPQGYSNQPQHF	TGTGCCAGTAGTATAGCCCCACAGGGTTATAGCAATCAGCCCCAGCATTTT
TRBD2	TRBJ2-5	14	-	TRBV5-1	CASSRAGVAETQYF	TGCGCCAGCAGCCGAGCGGGAGTGGCAGAGACCCAGTACTTC
-	TRBJ2-1	15	-	TRBV5-4	CASSLGATSYNEQFF	TGTGCCAGCAGCTTAGGGGCGACCTCCTACAATGAGCAGTTCTTC
-	TRBJ2-5	14	-	TRBV6-7	CASSPRGGGETQYF	TGTGCCAGCAGTCCTCGAGGCGGTGGGGAGACCCAGTACTTC
-	TRBJ2-5	17	-	TRBV5-5	CASSLASVQARQETQYF	TGTGCCAGCAGCTTGGCCTCAGTCCAGGCCCGACAAGAGACCCAGTACTTC
-	TRBJ2-3	16	-	TRBV5-4	CASSLVGTLGTDTQYF	TGTGCCAGCAGCTTGGTTGGCACCCTCGGCACAGATACGCAGTATTTT
TRBD1	TRBJ2-7	14	-	TRBV29-1	CSVEDRGQSYEQYF	TGCAGCGTTGAGGACAGGGGGCAATCCTACGAGCAGTACTTC
TRBD2	TRBJ2-3	17	-	TRBV5-4	CASSSGLAGPSTDTQYF	TGTGCCAGCAGCTCCGGACTAGCGGGCCCGAGCACAGATACGCAGTATTTT
-	TRBJ1-5	14	-	TRBV7-9	CASSLGGPNQPQNF	TGTGCCAGCAGCTTAGGCGGTCCAAATCAGCCCCAGAATTTT
-	TRBJ2-7	14	-	TRBV27	CASSSPDSSYEQYF	TGTGCCAGCAGTTCCCCCGACAGTTCCTACGAGCAGTACTTC
-	TRBJ2-1	8	-	TRBV27	CASSFEFF	TGTGCCAGCAGTTTCGAGTTCTTC
-	TRBJ1-1	14	-	TRBV6-1	CASSGQAMNTEAFF	TGTGCCAGCAGTGGACAGGCTATGAACACTGAAGCTTTCTTT
-	TRBJ1-1	11	-	TRBV5-5	CASARVVEAFF	TGTGCCAGCGCTCGGGTAGTTGAAGCTTTCTTT
-	TRBJ2-5	14	-	TRBV21-1	CPYFTTDNQETQYF	TGCCCATACTTCACGACCGACAACCAAGAGACCCAGTACTTC
TRBD1	TRBJ2-2	15	-	TRBV11-2	CASTRQGRNTGELFF	TGTGCCAGCACCCGACAGGGCAGGAACACCGGGGAGCTGTTTTTT
-	TRBJ1-1	15	-	TRBV5-1	CASSLGFLQNPEAFF	TGCGCCAGCAGCTTGGGTTTCTTACAGAATCCTGAAGCTTTCTTT
TRBD1	TRBJ2-1	14	-	TRBV27	CASSAGTGSSGQFF	TGTGCCAGCAGTGCCGGGACAGGAAGCTCTGGGCAGTTCTTC
TRBD2	TRBJ2-3	18	-	TRBV7-2	CASSPGTSGSLRADTQYF	TGTGCCAGCAGCCCCGGGACTAGCGGGAGTTTGAGGGCAGATACGCAGTATTTT
-	TRBJ2-5	13	-	TRBV4-1	CASSFQGQETQYF	TGCGCCAGCAGTTTTCAGGGACAAGAGACCCAGTACTTC
TRBD1	TRBJ1-2	17	-	TRBV19	CASSIGIGTGGNYGYTF	TGTGCCAGTAGTATAGGAATCGGGACAGGGGGAAACTATGGCTACACCTTC
-	TRBJ1-1	13	-	TRBV6-1	CASQTFWSTEAFF	TGTGCCAGCCAGACTTTCTGGAGCACTGAAGCTTTCTTT
-	TRBJ1-5	15	-	TRBV13	CASSLKGTTNQPQHF	TGTGCCAGCAGCCTTAAGGGGACTACCAATCAGCCCCAGCATTTT